Each of the 25 T cell receptor beta chains below was sequenced from the same sample in a study of T cells in Graves' hyperthyroidism and ophthalmopathy. The CDR3 regions of TCR beta were amplified from RNA transcripts. In the first-round RT-PCR of the TCR CDR3, the HTBI primer set was used. TCRdb itself ran the multiplex PCR reads through MiXCR, one entry per CDR3 protein. Of roughly 560,000 distinct CDR3 sequences in the sample, 14% to 15% were seen once. Sequenced material: blood. These receptor sequences come from a woman aged 35 to 49 with Graves' ophthalmopathy.

This clonotype has a count of ten or more. The rearrangement uses TRBV30 and TRBJ1-1; TRBD1 aligns across 8 bases. The V gene's germline CDR1 is GTSNPN and CDR2 SVGIG (reference sequence). CDR3 length: 11 amino acids. J gave up 11 bases and V 4 bases, and 6 bases lay outside the gene matches. The CDR3 loop reads CAWTTGAGAFF. In nucleotides, the CDR3 is TGTGCCTGGACGACAGGGGCTGGGGCTTTCTTT.

This clonotype was detected only a few times. The J gene is TRBJ2-2, the V gene TRBV20-1; TRBD1 or TRBD2 may be the D gene (5 bases each). V dropped 5 bases and J dropped 7 bases, with 14 bases sitting between them. Looked up from germline, CDR1 is DFQATT and CDR2 is SNEGSKA (reference sequence). The CDR3 consists of 13 residues. In DNA form, the CDR3 reads TGCAGTGCTTTAGGGGAGTGGGGCGGGGAGCTGTTTTTT. Amino acid sequence: CSALGEWGGELFF.

This chain uses TRBV2 with TRBJ2-5; D is perhaps TRBD1 (5 bases). The length of the CDR3 is 17 residues. Trimming removed 1 base from V and 0 bases from J, with 15 bases in between. Germline lookup yields CDR1 SNHLY and CDR2 FYNNEI. The CDR3 DNA sequence: TGTGCCAGCAGTGAAGACACAGGACAAGGGTACCAAGAGACCCAGTACTTC. Protein sequence: CASSEDTGQGYQETQYF.

This clonotype was seen repeatedly, ten times or more. The chain recombines TRBV29-1 with TRBJ2-1; unclear D gene. The CDR3 sequence is 10 residues long. The germline gives CDR1 SQVTM, CDR2 ANQGSEA. The V gene lost 6 bases and the J gene lost 5 bases, with 5 bases spanning the gap. CDR3: CSVAHNEQFF. DNA for the CDR3: TGCAGCGTCGCTCACAATGAGCAGTTCTTC.

The chain carries TRBV28 and TRBJ2-3; 10 bases are a match to TRBD2. The CDR3 runs to 13 residues. Germline V gene lookup returns CDR1 MDHEN and CDR2 SYDVKM. With 7 bases clipped from V and 5 bases from J, the junction kept 3 bases outside the gene matches. CDR3 nucleotide sequence: TGTGCCAGCATCCTAGCGGGAGAAGATACGCAGTATTTT. Its protein is CASILAGEDTQYF.

This clonotype was detected many times. This sequence joins TRBV12-3 or TRBV12-4 and TRBJ2-5; TRBD2 matches at 14 bases. CDR3 size: 18 residues. V lost 6 bases to trimming and J lost 2 bases; unmatched junction nucleotides: 11. The CDR3 is CASRTGTSGSGPQETQYF. The DNA for the CDR3 is TGTGCCAGCAGAACCGGGACTAGCGGGAGCGGGCCACAAGAGACCCAGTACTTC.

This clonotype was seen only a few times. This chain links TRBV29-1 with TRBJ2-2; 8 bases are shared with TRBD2. V trimming: 2 bases; J trimming: 6 bases; junction bases outside the gene matches: 5. The CDR3 extends over 14 amino acids. Germline loops: CDR1 SQVTM, CDR2 ANQGSEA. The CDR3 DNA sequence: TGCAGCGTTGAAAGCGGGAGTCCCCCCGGGGAGCTGTTTTTT. Its protein is CSVESGSPPGELFF.

Ten or more counts support this clonotype. The limits of the CDR3 on the DNA are not certain, so only TCRdb's listed CDR3 is given. V and J are TRBV6-5 and TRBJ2-5; the D call in the table, TRBD2, was not verified against the DNA. CDR1 and CDR2 from the germline V gene are MNHEY and SVGAGI. A total of 15 residues make up the CDR3, ends included. The CDR3 here is CASSTSGLAKETQYF.

This clonotype was detected ten times or more. The V call is TRBV13, the J call TRBJ1-2; the match to TRBD1 covers 10 bases. Per germline, CDR1 PRHDT and CDR2 FYEKMQ (reference sequence). The CDR3 sequence is 16 residues long. V was clipped by 4 bases and J by 7 bases; unmatched bases: 12. For the CDR3, the DNA is TGTGCCAGCAGCTCCCTTGACAGGGGGCTGGGGACTGGCTACACCTTC. This translates into CASSSLDRGLGTGYTF.

In its sample, this clonotype was seen many times. This chain's CDR3 is CASAKGGSSGNTIYF. Written as DNA, the CDR3 is TGTGCCAGCGCTAAGGGGGGAAGCTCTGGAAACACCATATATTTT. V is TRBV25-1 and J is TRBJ1-3, with D tentatively TRBD1 (6 bases). The V gene lost 8 bases and the J gene lost 0 bases, with 14 bases spanning the gap. The CDR3 runs to 15 residues. The germline CDR1 and CDR2 sequences are MGHDK and SYGVNS.

This clonotype was detected many times. This chain uses TRBV7-8 with TRBJ2-2; TRBD1 matches at 8 bases. The CDR3 consists of 17 residues. Germline CDR1 is SGHVS and CDR2 is FQNEAQ. J lost 1 base, V lost 4 bases, and 8 bases had no gene match. CDR3 protein: CASSSTAGTGNTGELFF. CDR3 DNA sequence: TGTGCCAGCAGCTCTACTGCTGGGACAGGGAACACCGGGGAGCTGTTTTTT.

This chain joins TRBV18 and TRBJ1-1; 8 bases agree with TRBD1. The V segment lost 3 bases and the J segment 0 bases; nucleotides outside the gene matches: 6. Germline values: CDR1 KGHSH, CDR2 LQKENI. This CDR3 is built from 16 residues. The CDR3 sequence is CASSPTRTGLNTEAFF. In DNA form, the CDR3 reads TGTGCCAGCTCACCTACAAGGACAGGGCTGAACACTGAAGCTTTCTTT.

This clonotype came up many times. J is TRBJ2-7 and V is TRBV20-1; 10 bases agree with TRBD2. This CDR3 region has 14 residues. V lost 3 bases and J lost 6; bases outside the gene matches: 8. CDR1 is DFQATT, CDR2 SNEGSKA, per germline (reference sequence). Here the CDR3 DNA reads TGCAGTGCTAGGAGCGGGAGGGCCAATCTCGAGCAGTACTTC. The encoded protein is CSARSGRANLEQYF.

The V and J genes are TRBV20-1 and TRBJ1-5; tentatively, D is TRBD1 (5 bases). The CDR3 extends over 19 amino acids. V lost 2 bases to trimming and J lost 0 bases, with 23 bases between them. Per the germline V gene, CDR1 is DFQATT and CDR2 is SNEGSKA (reference sequence). CDR3 region: CSARISGGKILNSNQPQHF. The CDR3 DNA follows: TGCAGTGCTAGAATATCGGGGGGGAAAATACTGAATAGCAATCAGCCCCAGCATTTT.

The CDR3 nucleotides read TGTGCCAGCAGTACCACCGGGACAGACCCCTACGAGCAGTACTTC. Protein product: CASSTTGTDPYEQYF. The V gene is TRBV9, the J gene TRBJ2-7; TRBD1 aligns across 7 bases. The CDR3 is 15 amino acids. Trimming cost V 5 bases and J 2 bases; bases outside gene matches: 10. Germline V gene lookup returns CDR1 SGDLS and CDR2 YYNGEE.

The chain joins TRBV19 to TRBJ1-1; D perhaps matches TRBD1 (5 bases). The CDR3 is 15 residues long. Germline V gene data show CDR1 as LNHDA and CDR2 as SQIVND (reference sequence). V dropped 5 bases and J dropped 4 bases, with 17 bases sitting between them. The CDR3 DNA reads as TGTGCCAGTAGTCCCCGCTACAGGCGATCCACTGAAGCTTTCTTT. Translation gives CASSPRYRRSTEAFF.

This clonotype was counted ten times or more. This chain uses TRBV11-2 with TRBJ2-7, with D perhaps TRBD1 (7 bases). V was trimmed by 5 bases and J by 3 bases, leaving 20 bases between them. This CDR3 has 16 residues. Germline CDR1 and CDR2: SGHAT and FQNNGV. CDR3 amino acids: CASSPGGRGADYEQYF. CDR3 nucleotides: TGTGCCAGCAGCCCAGGGGGGAGAGGGGCTGACTACGAGCAGTACTTC. The whole variable domain, filled in from reference TRBV11-2 and TRBJ2-7, reads EAGVAQSPRYKIIEKRQSVAFWCNPISGHATLYWYQQILGQGPKLLIQFQNNGVVDDSQLPKDRFSAERLKGVDSTLKIQPAKLEDSAVYLCASSPGGRGADYEQYFGPGTRLTVT.

The sample holds many counts of this clonotype. This chain links TRBV27 with TRBJ2-3; no firm D call. This CDR3 comprises 14 residues. Trimming took off 4 bases at V and 1 base at J, with 9 bases between the two ends. Per germline, CDR1 MNHEY and CDR2 SMNVEV (reference sequence). The chain's CDR3 is CASSSQLGTDTQYF. CDR3 bases: TGTGCCAGCAGTTCCCAGCTGGGCACAGATACGCAGTATTTT.

This clonotype occurred a few times. The chain recombines TRBV30 with TRBJ2-7, with 11 bases aligning to TRBD2. Losses at the gene ends were 1 base for V and 2 bases for J; bases not matched to a gene: 7. The CDR3 has 16 residues. Germline CDR1 reads GTSNPN; CDR2 reads SVGIG (reference sequence). CDR3 DNA sequence: TGTGCCTGGAGTGCTATTACTAGCGGGGGACCCTACGAGCAGTACTTC. Residues: CAWSAITSGGPYEQYF.

The chain has TRBV30 and TRBJ1-6; D gene ambiguous. Germline V gene lookup returns CDR1 GTSNPN and CDR2 SVGIG (reference sequence). The CDR3 has 11 residues. V lost 5 bases, J lost 8 bases, and 7 bases lay in between. The CDR3: CAWEKHSPLHF. CDR3 nucleotides: TGTGCCTGGGAAAAGCATTCACCCCTCCACTTT.

This chain links TRBV6-1 with TRBJ1-1; D gene ambiguous. The CDR3 runs to 12 residues. The germline V gene encodes CDR1 MNHNS and CDR2 SASEGT. The ends were cut back, 4 bases at V and 5 bases at J, with 8 bases in the middle. CDR3 residues: CASSAQATEAFF. The CDR3 coding sequence is TGTGCCAGCAGTGCACAAGCAACTGAAGCTTTCTTT.

The CDR3 is CASSYDVIYEQYF. Here the CDR3 DNA reads TGTGCCAGCAGTTACGACGTTATCTACGAGCAGTACTTC. This chain uses TRBV6-2 or TRBV6-3 with TRBJ2-7, with D uncertain. The CDR3 has 13 residues. Germline CDR1 and CDR2: MNHEY and SVGEGT. Deletions cut 2 bases from V and 3 bases from J, with 8 bases between.

This clonotype was seen more than once but under ten times. The V call is TRBV7-9, the J call TRBJ2-7; 8 nucleotides match TRBD1. This CDR3 contains 15 residues. J gave up 4 bases and V 3 bases, and 8 bases lay outside the gene matches. CDR1 and CDR2 (germline): SEHNR, FQNEAQ (reference sequence). CDR3 sequence: CASSFQGTGDYEQYF. The CDR3, as DNA: TGTGCCAGCAGCTTTCAAGGGACAGGCGATTACGAGCAGTACTTC.

To note about this clonotype: No DNA is shown, since the ends of the CDR3 on it are uncertain; the CDR3 is the one TCRdb lists. The genes are TRBV5-1 and TRBJ1-1; TRBD1, the table's D call, lacks a check against the DNA. The CDR3 is 17 residues long, ends included. Germline V gives CDR1 SGHRS, CDR2 YFSETQ. CDR3 protein: CASSVAIGTDMNTEALF.

The gene calls are TRBV2 and TRBJ2-2; D possibly uses TRBD1 or TRBD2 (6 bases each). In germline, CDR1 is SNHLY, CDR2 FYNNEI. V was trimmed by 8 bases and J by 6 bases, leaving 16 bases between them. This CDR3 region has 14 residues. CDR3: CASAGQASSGELFF. CDR3 in DNA: TGTGCCAGCGCGGGACAAGCGTCTTCCGGGGAGCTGTTTTTT.